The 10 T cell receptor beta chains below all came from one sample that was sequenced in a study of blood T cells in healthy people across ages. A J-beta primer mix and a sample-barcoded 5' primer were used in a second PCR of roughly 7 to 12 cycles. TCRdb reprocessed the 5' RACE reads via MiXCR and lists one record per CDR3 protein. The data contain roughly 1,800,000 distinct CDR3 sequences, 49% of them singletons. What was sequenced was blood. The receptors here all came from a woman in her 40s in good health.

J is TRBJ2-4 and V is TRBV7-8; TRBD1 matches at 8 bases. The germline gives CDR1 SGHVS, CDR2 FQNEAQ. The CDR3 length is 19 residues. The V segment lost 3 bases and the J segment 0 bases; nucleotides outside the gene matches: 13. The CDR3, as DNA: TGTGCCAGCAGCTTTAGACAGGGGCAAAGTCCTCTAGCCAAAAACATTCAGTACTTC. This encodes CASSFRQGQSPLAKNIQYF.

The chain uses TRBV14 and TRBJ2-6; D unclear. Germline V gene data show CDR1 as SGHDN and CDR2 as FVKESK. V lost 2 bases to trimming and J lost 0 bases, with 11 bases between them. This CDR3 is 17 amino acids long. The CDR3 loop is CASSQPGLISGANVLTF. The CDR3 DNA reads TGTGCCAGCAGCCAACCCGGGCTAATCTCTGGGGCCAACGTCCTGACTTTC.

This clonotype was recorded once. This CDR3 is CSATGDRRLFLEENIQYF. CDR3 coding DNA: TGCAGTGCCACCGGGGACAGGAGGCTTTTCCTGGAGGAAAACATTCAGTACTTC. This sequence joins TRBV20-1 and TRBJ2-4; 8 bases map to TRBD1. This CDR3 region has 18 residues. With V trimmed by 6 bases and J by 5 bases, 21 bases remained unmatched. The germline CDR1 and CDR2 sequences are DFQATT and SNEGSKA (reference sequence).

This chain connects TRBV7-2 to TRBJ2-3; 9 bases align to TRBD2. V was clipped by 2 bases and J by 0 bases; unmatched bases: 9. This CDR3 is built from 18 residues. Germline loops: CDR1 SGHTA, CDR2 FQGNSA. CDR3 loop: CASSLRGASGVSTDTQYF. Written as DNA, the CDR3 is TGTGCCAGCAGCTTAAGGGGGGCTAGCGGGGTTAGCACAGATACGCAGTATTTT.

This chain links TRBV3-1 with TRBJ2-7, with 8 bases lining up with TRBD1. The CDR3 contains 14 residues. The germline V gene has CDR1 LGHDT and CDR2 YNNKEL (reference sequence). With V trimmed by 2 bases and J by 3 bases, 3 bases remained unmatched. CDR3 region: CASSQPGQDYEQYF. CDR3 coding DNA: TGTGCCAGCAGCCAACCGGGACAGGACTACGAGCAGTACTTC.

CDR3 DNA sequence: TGTGCCAGCAGTGTGTCCGGGACAGGGGGGGCCAAAAACATTCAGTACTTC. Encoded protein: CASSVSGTGGAKNIQYF. The J gene is TRBJ2-4, the V gene TRBV12-3 or TRBV12-4, with 11 bases identical to TRBD1. This CDR3 has 17 residues. The V segment lost 5 bases and the J segment 1 base; nucleotides outside the gene matches: 7.

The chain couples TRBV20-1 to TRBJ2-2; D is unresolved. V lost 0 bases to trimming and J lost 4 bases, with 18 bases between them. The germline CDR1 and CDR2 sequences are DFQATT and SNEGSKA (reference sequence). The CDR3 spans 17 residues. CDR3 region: CSARDGRLRRGTGELFF. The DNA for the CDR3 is TGCAGTGCTAGAGATGGGCGGCTAAGGCGAGGCACCGGGGAGCTGTTTTTT.

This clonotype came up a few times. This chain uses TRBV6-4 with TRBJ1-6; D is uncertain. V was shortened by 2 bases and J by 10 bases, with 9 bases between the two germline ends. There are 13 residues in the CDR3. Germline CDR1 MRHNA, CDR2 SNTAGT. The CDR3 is CASSDEGSSPLHF. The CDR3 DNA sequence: TGTGCCAGCAGTGACGAAGGGTCCTCACCCCTCCACTTT.

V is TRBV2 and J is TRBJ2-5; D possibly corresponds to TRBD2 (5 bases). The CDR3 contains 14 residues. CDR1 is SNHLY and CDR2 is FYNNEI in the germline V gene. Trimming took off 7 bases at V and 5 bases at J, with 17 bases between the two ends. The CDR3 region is CASTEDGMWETQYF. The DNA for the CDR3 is TGTGCCAGCACTGAGGACGGGATGTGGGAGACCCAGTACTTC.

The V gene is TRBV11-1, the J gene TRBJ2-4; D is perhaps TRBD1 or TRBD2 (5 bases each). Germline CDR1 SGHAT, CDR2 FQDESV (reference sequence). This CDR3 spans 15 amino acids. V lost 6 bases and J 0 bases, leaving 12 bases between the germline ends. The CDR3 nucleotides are TGTGCCAGCAGTCACGGGGCCCTAGCCAAAAACATTCAGTACTTC. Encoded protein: CASSHGALAKNIQYF.